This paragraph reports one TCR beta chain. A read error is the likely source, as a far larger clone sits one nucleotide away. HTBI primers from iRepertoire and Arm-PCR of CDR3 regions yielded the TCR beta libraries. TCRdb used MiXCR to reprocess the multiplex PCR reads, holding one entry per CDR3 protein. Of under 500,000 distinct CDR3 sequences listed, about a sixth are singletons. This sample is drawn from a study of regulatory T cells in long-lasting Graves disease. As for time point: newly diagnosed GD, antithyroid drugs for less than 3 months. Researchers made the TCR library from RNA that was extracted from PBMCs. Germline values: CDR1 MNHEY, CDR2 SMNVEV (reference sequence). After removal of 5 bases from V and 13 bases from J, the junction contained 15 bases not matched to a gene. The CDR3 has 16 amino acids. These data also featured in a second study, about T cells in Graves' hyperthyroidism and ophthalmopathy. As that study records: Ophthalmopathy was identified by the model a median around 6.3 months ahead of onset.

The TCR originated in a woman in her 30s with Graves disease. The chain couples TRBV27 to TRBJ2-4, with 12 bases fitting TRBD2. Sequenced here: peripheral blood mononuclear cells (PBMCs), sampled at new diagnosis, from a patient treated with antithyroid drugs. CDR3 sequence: CASSAQTSGSGDEQYF. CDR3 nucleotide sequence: TGTGCCAGCAGTGCCCAGACTAGCGGGAGCGGAGATGAGCAGTACTTC.